Sequencing of this TCR beta chain was carried out in a study of somatic mutations in cytotoxic T cells in rheumatoid arthritis. On the study more broadly: Blood (less than 32 ml EDTA) from each patient was taken right after diagnosis, before any treatment. Flow cytometric sorting isolated some V beta antibody-stained T-cell populations at nearly 100% purity, and among them were V beta1+ cells that underwent TCRB sequencing.

Repertoires were generated with immunoSEQ multiplex PCR, while TCRdb's copy carries only in-frame clones and drops some. The table records 14,000 or so clones, 70% to 75% of them present only once. Study-wide results and caveats: The modest underrepresentation of TRBV07 observed in rheumatoid arthritis patients was not subjected to multiple-comparison adjustment.

On this clone itself: Its antigen is unknown.

The CDR3 totals 14 residues. V was pared by 0 bases and J by 4 bases, with 7 bases between. CDR1 LNHDA and CDR2 SQIVND come from the germline V gene (reference sequence). The sample was CD8+ T cells sorted from blood. This TCR was sampled from an adult with rheumatoid arthritis. The chain employs TRBV19 and TRBJ2-1; no clear D. The CDR3 loop reads CASSIDSVYNEQFF. The CDR3 DNA follows: TGTGCCAGTAGTATAGACTCAGTTTACAATGAGCAGTTCTTC.